This T cell receptor beta chain was recorded in a study of blood T cell repertoires in COVID-19. Study-wide background: The United States, Italy and Spain were the sources of the acute and convalescent COVID-19 samples. PBMCs, B-cell-depleted T cells, or T cells provided the cDNA or gDNA that made up the material.

Between the trimmed V and J ends, which lost 6 bases and 2 bases, there was a span of 15 bases. Germline V gene data show CDR1 as MDHEN and CDR2 as SYDVKM. This CDR3 region has 15 residues. The data were produced by immunoSEQ multiplex PCR, yet TCRdb's version contains in-frame clones alone and is incomplete. The sample has about 190,000 clones, around three quarters seen once. Adults between about 18 and 95 years of age took part from 20 to 25 US areas. The chain combines TRBV28 with TRBJ2-3; TRBD2 is a possible D gene (6 bases). The sequencing sample was made of PBMCs or T cells enriched from blood (not recorded which). The receptor comes from a woman aged 50 to 60 with acute COVID-19. Here the CDR3 DNA reads TGTGCCAGCAGCATGGGAGGCACCTTCACAGATACGCAGTATTTT. Amino acids: CASSMGGTFTDTQYF.